One sample yielded the 30 T cell receptor beta chains listed below, sequenced in a study of blood T cell repertoires in COVID-19. Sequencing was performed with immunoSEQ multiplex PCR; in TCRdb, only in-frame clones are kept and a portion is missing. This sample yields 250,000 or so clones, of which around 83% are seen a single time; over 1.5% belongs to the top ten. The sequencing input was peripheral blood. These receptors came from a woman in her 40s who had recovered from COVID-19.

The chain has TRBV3-1 (or the pseudogene TRBV3-2) and TRBJ2-3; a possible D gene is TRBD2 (5 bases). Trimming took off 5 bases at V and 2 bases at J, with 17 bases between the two ends. Germline CDR1 is LGHDT and CDR2 is YNNKEL (reference sequence). The length of the CDR3 is 16 residues. The CDR3 is CASSSSGRAATDTQYF. The DNA for the CDR3 is TGTGCCAGCAGCTCCTCGGGTAGAGCGGCCACAGATACGCAGTATTTT.

This clone has just one count. This rearrangement joins TRBV2 to TRBJ2-5; TRBD1 might be the D (5 bases). From germline, CDR1 is SNHLY and CDR2 FYNNEI. This CDR3 spans 13 amino acids. The germline V and J ends were trimmed by 7 bases and 5 bases, with 14 bases remaining between them. The CDR3, as DNA: TGTGCCAGCACTGGGGCAGGGCAGGAGACCCAGTACTTC. It yields the protein CASTGAGQETQYF.

The chain uses TRBV28 and TRBJ1-1; D gene ambiguous. This CDR3 spans 12 amino acids. Trimming took off 6 bases at V and 7 bases at J, with 12 bases between the two ends. The germline V gene has CDR1 MDHEN and CDR2 SYDVKM. CDR3 in DNA: TGTGCCAGCAGCCCCGTAGTCTATGAAGCTTTCTTT. Its translation is CASSPVVYEAFF.

The rearrangement links TRBV6-5 to TRBJ1-2; 7 positions agree with TRBD1. Germline V gives CDR1 MNHEY, CDR2 SVGAGI. This CDR3 is built from 13 residues. J lost 8 bases, V lost 8 bases, and 11 bases had no gene match. The CDR3: CASPSGTAEGYTF. In DNA form, the CDR3 reads TGTGCCAGCCCTTCGGGGACAGCGGAGGGCTACACCTTC.

The chain recombines TRBV10-2 with TRBJ1-2; D is undetermined. CDR1 WSHSY and CDR2 SAAADI come from the germline V gene. Trimming pared 4 bases from V and 2 bases from J, leaving 11 bases between. The CDR3 covers 14 residues. CDR3 protein: CASSGSARNYGYTF. The CDR3 coding sequence is TGCGCCAGCAGTGGGTCAGCTCGAAACTATGGCTACACCTTC.

V is TRBV4-1 and J is TRBJ1-5, with D unresolved. Trimming pared 0 bases from V and 8 bases from J, leaving 8 bases between. Germline V lookup: CDR1 MGHRA, CDR2 YSYEKL. The CDR3 runs 13 residues. CDR3 amino acids: CASSQDEVEPQHF. The CDR3 DNA follows: TGCGCCAGCAGCCAAGATGAGGTCGAGCCCCAGCATTTT.

This clone was seen a handful of times. CDR3 in amino acids: CASSSDRGPKLFF. The CDR3, as DNA: TGTGCCAGCAGCTCGGACAGGGGCCCGAAACTGTTTTTT. V usage is TRBV11-2 and J usage is TRBJ1-4; 9 positions agree with TRBD1. Trimming at V came to 4 bases and at J to 11 bases, leaving 5 bases not matched to a gene. Germline CDR1 and CDR2: SGHAT and FQNNGV. The CDR3 is 13 amino acids.

The CDR3 here is CASSQDQESSPLHF. The DNA for the CDR3 is TGTGCCAGCAGCCAAGATCAGGAAAGTTCACCCCTCCACTTT. V and J are TRBV3-1 (or the pseudogene TRBV3-2) and TRBJ1-6, with D hard to call. Germline CDR1 is LGHDT and CDR2 is YNNKEL (reference sequence). V lost 0 bases and J 9 bases, leaving 9 bases between the germline ends. CDR3 size: 14 residues.

The V call is TRBV4-1, the J call TRBJ1-5, with 7 positions matching TRBD1. V was pared by 6 bases and J by 0 bases, with 8 bases of the junction left unmatched. The CDR3 totals 16 residues. From germline, CDR1 is MGHRA and CDR2 YSYEKL. CDR3 protein: CASRARDSNSNQPQHF. Written as DNA, the CDR3 is TGCGCCAGCAGGGCCCGGGACAGTAATAGCAATCAGCCCCAGCATTTT.

The chain carries TRBV11-2 and TRBJ2-1, with a weak D call TRBD1 (5 bases). This CDR3 spans 14 amino acids. Trimming left V 4 bases short and J 4 bases short, with 11 bases between. Per the germline V gene, CDR1 is SGHAT and CDR2 is FQNNGV. DNA for the CDR3: TGTGCCAGCAGCTGGCAGGGAACTTACAATGAGCAGTTCTTC. Protein: CASSWQGTYNEQFF.

The V gene is TRBV12-2, the J gene TRBJ1-4; the table's D gene call, TRBD1, was not cross checked with the DNA. TRBV12-2 is reported as a pseudogene. The CDR3 length is 17 residues. In DNA form, the CDR3 reads TGTGCAAGTCGCTTAGCAAAGGACAGGGGGCAATGGGAAAAACTGTTTTTT. It yields the protein CASRLAKDRGQWEKLFF.

The chain is built from TRBV3-1 (or the pseudogene TRBV3-2) and TRBJ2-1; 8 positions agree with TRBD1. CDR3 length equals 15 residues. The V gene end was trimmed by 0 bases and the J gene end by 5 bases; junction bases not matched to a gene: 3. Per the germline V gene, CDR1 is LGHDT and CDR2 is YNNKEL (reference sequence). CDR3: CASSQEGQGNNEQFF. The CDR3 DNA reads TGTGCCAGCAGCCAAGAAGGACAGGGAAACAATGAGCAGTTCTTC.

The CDR3, as DNA: TGTGCCAGTAGTATGACAGGGTACGGGGAGCTGTTTTTT. Translated, it gives CASSMTGYGELFF. The chain couples TRBV19 to TRBJ2-2, with 7 positions matching TRBD1. The CDR3 is 13 amino acids. V trimming: 3 bases; J trimming: 7 bases; junction bases outside the gene matches: 2. Germline CDR1 reads LNHDA; CDR2 reads SQIVND (reference sequence).

J is TRBJ1-2 and V is TRBV9; 8 nucleotides match TRBD1. Trimming removed 5 bases from V and 4 bases from J; junction bases left unmatched: 1. The germline V gene has CDR1 SGDLS and CDR2 YYNGEE. The CDR3 has 12 residues. The CDR3 DNA is TGTGCCAGCAGGACAGGGGTCTATGGCTACACCTTC. Residues: CASRTGVYGYTF.

V and J are TRBV9 and TRBJ1-1; unclear D gene. Between the trimmed V and J ends, which lost 0 bases and 1 base, there was a span of 10 bases. This CDR3 is 15 amino acids long. Germline V gene lookup returns CDR1 SGDLS and CDR2 YYNGEE. In DNA form, the CDR3 reads TGTGCCAGCAGCGTAGGTGAACTCCCGAACACTGAAGCTTTCTTT. The encoded protein is CASSVGELPNTEAFF.

V and J are TRBV28 and TRBJ1-1; a weak D match, TRBD1 (6 bases). The CDR3 is 17 amino acids. V was cut by 6 bases and J by 0 bases, with 20 bases left in between. Germline CDR1 and CDR2: MDHEN and SYDVKM. The CDR3 region has the DNA TGTGCCAGCAGCCCCCTGGGGGCGACAGCTATGAACACTGAAGCTTTCTTT. This encodes CASSPLGATAMNTEAFF.

The rearrangement links TRBV7-9 to TRBJ2-7; tentative D call: TRBD1 (9 bases). The CDR3 consists of 16 residues. V was trimmed by 4 bases and J by 3 bases, leaving 19 bases between them. Germline values: CDR1 SEHNR, CDR2 FQNEAQ (reference sequence). CDR3 sequence (DNA): TGTGCCAGCAGCTCTTCGGGAGGGACAGGGATCTACGAGCAGTACTTC. Translation: CASSSSGGTGIYEQYF.

The chain is built from TRBV2 and TRBJ2-1, with 7 bases matching TRBD1. CDR1 and CDR2 from the germline V gene are SNHLY and FYNNEI. This CDR3 region has 14 residues. V was clipped by 5 bases and J by 4 bases; unmatched bases: 5. The DNA of the CDR3 is TGTGCCAGCAGTCCCGGGACAGCTTACAATGAGCAGTTCTTC. This codes for CASSPGTAYNEQFF.

The chain has TRBV5-1 and TRBJ2-2; D is possibly TRBD2 (6 bases). Trimming pared 3 bases from V and 1 base from J, leaving 19 bases between. Looked up from germline, CDR1 is SGHRS and CDR2 is YFSETQ. The CDR3 is 18 amino acids. CDR3 coding DNA: TGCGCCAGCAGCTCCGCGGACCTCCCCGGGGGGAACACCGGGGAGCTGTTTTTT. Translated: CASSSADLPGGNTGELFF. The full variable domain, rest sourced from reference TRBV5-1 and TRBJ2-2, is KAGVTQTPRYLIKTRGQQVTLSCSPISGHRSVSWYQQTPGQGLQFLFEYFSETQRNKGNFPGRFSGRQFSNSRSEMNVSTLELGDSALYLCASSSADLPGGNTGELFFGEGSRLTVL.

The chain links TRBV7-2 to TRBJ2-7; weak D call: TRBD2 (5 bases). This CDR3 comprises 13 residues. Trimming pared 3 bases from V and 1 base from J, leaving 7 bases between. Germline V CDR1 and CDR2: SGHTA, FQGNSA. Here the CDR3 reads CASSLGVSYEQYF. CDR3 in DNA: TGTGCCAGCAGCTTGGGAGTTTCCTACGAGCAGTACTTC.

The V and J genes are TRBV14 and TRBJ2-7, with no clear D. The V end lost 3 bases, the J end lost 0 bases, and 9 bases lay between the germline ends. CDR3 length equals 14 residues. Germline V gene sequence: CDR1 SGHDN, CDR2 FVKESK. CDR3 in DNA: TGTGCCAGCAGCCAGTCCCGACTCTCCTACGAGCAGTACTTC. This translates into CASSQSRLSYEQYF.

The table lists this clone with a count of one. The chain is built from TRBV6-2 or TRBV6-3 and TRBJ2-1; D gene unclear. This CDR3 is built from 16 residues. CDR1 is MNHEY and CDR2 is SVGEGT in the germline V gene. Trimming took off 0 bases at V and 7 bases at J, with 16 bases between the two ends. CDR3 sequence: CASSYSETALWNEQFF. The DNA for the CDR3 is TGTGCCAGCAGTTACTCGGAGACCGCCTTGTGGAATGAGCAGTTCTTC.

The chain couples TRBV5-5 to TRBJ1-5, with a possible D match to TRBD1 (5 bases). CDR1 and CDR2 from the germline V gene are SGHKS and YYEKEE (reference sequence). The CDR3 runs to 14 residues. Trimming pared 4 bases from V and 3 bases from J, leaving 11 bases between. The CDR3 loop reads CASSRPGLNQPQHF. The CDR3 DNA reads TGTGCCAGCAGCAGGCCGGGACTCAATCAGCCCCAGCATTTT.

The chain is built from TRBV5-1 and TRBJ1-6; D gene ambiguous. The CDR3 has 16 amino acids. Germline V gene sequence: CDR1 SGHRS, CDR2 YFSETQ. With 0 bases removed from V and 0 bases from J, the gap between germline ends came to 7 bases. CDR3 amino acids: CASSLDGSSYNSPLHF. CDR3 coding DNA: TGCGCCAGCAGCTTGGATGGGAGCTCCTATAATTCACCCCTCCACTTT.

This rearrangement joins TRBV3-1 (or the pseudogene TRBV3-2) to TRBJ2-7; D possibly corresponds to TRBD1 (6 bases). V was trimmed by 2 bases and J by 2 bases, leaving 13 bases between them. Germline V gene sequence: CDR1 LGHDT, CDR2 YNNKEL (reference sequence). The CDR3 is 15 amino acids. This CDR3 reads CASSQRGKLAYEQYF. CDR3 nucleotides: TGTGCCAGCAGCCAAAGGGGGAAATTGGCCTACGAGCAGTACTTC.

The chain combines TRBV5-1 with TRBJ1-1; TRBD1 agrees at 8 bases. The CDR3 sequence is 13 residues long. Per germline, CDR1 SGHRS and CDR2 YFSETQ. V was clipped by 4 bases and J by 11 bases; unmatched bases: 10. CDR3 amino acids: CASSPGQGNEAFF. In nucleotides, the CDR3 is TGCGCCAGCAGCCCAGGACAGGGTAATGAGGCTTTCTTT.

This chain uses TRBV6-1 with TRBJ2-2; 7 bases align to TRBD2. The V segment lost 0 bases and the J segment 1 base; nucleotides outside the gene matches: 2. This CDR3 is built from 16 residues. From germline, CDR1 is MNHNS and CDR2 SASEGT. CDR3: CASSEAGGMNTGELFF. For the CDR3, the DNA is TGTGCCAGCAGTGAAGCGGGGGGGATGAACACCGGGGAGCTGTTTTTT.

The CDR3 DNA reads TGTGCCAGCAGTCCGAAACCAGGGGTCTACGAGCAGTACTTC. Its translation: CASSPKPGVYEQYF. This rearrangement joins TRBV27 to TRBJ2-7; possible D gene TRBD1, 6 bases. Germline V gives CDR1 MNHEY, CDR2 SMNVEV (reference sequence). V was pared by 5 bases and J by 3 bases, with 14 bases between. This CDR3 is 14 amino acids long.

The rearrangement uses TRBV28 and TRBJ1-6, with D hard to call. Germline V lookup: CDR1 MDHEN, CDR2 SYDVKM. The CDR3 loop spans 17 amino acids. Trimming took 5 bases from V and 2 from J, leaving 16 bases between them. The CDR3 is CASSPGVGLAYNSPLHF. In DNA, the CDR3 is TGTGCCAGCAGTCCCGGAGTTGGTTTGGCCTATAATTCACCCCTCCACTTT.

The chain couples TRBV5-8 to TRBJ1-5; D uncertain. The germline V gene has CDR1 SGHTS and CDR2 YDEGEE. CDR3 length: 15 residues. V lost 0 bases and J lost 3, with 10 bases in between. The CDR3 DNA sequence: TGTGCCAGCAGCTTGGGGCAGACAAACAATCAGCCCCAGCATTTT. It codes for CASSLGQTNNQPQHF. Using reference TRBV5-8 and TRBJ1-5 for the parts outside the CDR3, the full variable domain is EAGVTQSPTHLIKTRGQQATLRCSPISGHTSVYWYQQALGLGLQFLLWYDEGEERNRGNFPPRFSGRQFPNYSSELNVNALELEDSALYLCASSLGQTNNQPQHFGDGTRLSIL.